The 31 T cell receptor beta chains below all came from one sample that was sequenced in a study of T-cell memory formation after mild COVID-19. TCRdb passed the 5' RACE reads through MiXCR, listing each CDR3 protein once. The sample holds approximately 350,000 distinct CDR3 sequences; approximately 13% are singletons and the top ten take around a fifth. Sample: PBMCs or a T cell subset sorted from them (not recorded which). The receptor source for this set is a young man who had mild COVID-19 (a few samples of this study predate the infection). Cell type and time point are not known.

This clonotype was picked up many times. V usage is TRBV5-5 and J usage is TRBJ2-3, with 8 bases fitting TRBD2. Germline assignment: CDR1 SGHKS and CDR2 YYEKEE (reference sequence). The CDR3 runs 17 residues. The J segment lost 0 bases and the V segment lost 1 base, leaving 7 bases of the junction unmatched. Here the CDR3 reads CASSLQAGAVSTDTQYF. In nucleotides, the CDR3 is TGTGCCAGCAGCTTGCAAGCGGGGGCTGTGAGCACAGATACGCAGTATTTT.

In this sample, this clonotype turned up a few times. The chain uses TRBV7-6 and TRBJ2-5, with a possible D match to TRBD1 (5 bases). The CDR3 extends over 15 amino acids. Trimming removed 0 bases from V and 5 bases from J, with 13 bases in between. Germline lookup yields CDR1 SGHVS and CDR2 FNYEAQ. For the CDR3, the DNA is TGTGCCAGCAGCTTAGCGCCGGCAGGACACGAGACCCAGTACTTC. This sequence encodes CASSLAPAGHETQYF.

This clonotype was seen at least ten times. The genes are TRBV7-2 and TRBJ2-7; D is undetermined. The germline gives CDR1 SGHTA, CDR2 FQGNSA. The V gene lost 5 bases and the J gene lost 2 bases, with 13 bases spanning the gap. CDR3 length: 14 residues. This CDR3 reads CASSTAWGPYEQYF. For the CDR3, the DNA is TGTGCCAGCAGCACAGCCTGGGGTCCCTACGAGCAGTACTTC.

The genes are TRBV7-2 and TRBJ2-3; a weak D match, TRBD2 (7 bases). CDR1 and CDR2 from the germline V gene are SGHTA and FQGNSA. V shed 4 bases and J shed 0 bases, with 23 bases lying between them. The CDR3 contains 19 residues. The CDR3, as DNA: TGTGCCAGCAGCTCCACTCGCGCGGGGGCCGCCACTAGCACAGATACGCAGTATTTT. Translating gives CASSSTRAGAATSTDTQYF. The variable domain in full, with the rest retrieved from reference TRBV7-2 and TRBJ2-3, is GAGVSQSPSNKVTEKGKDVELRCDPISGHTALYWYRQSLGQGLEFLIYFQGNSAPDKSGLPSDRFSAERTGGSVSTLTIQRTQQEDSAVYLCASSSTRAGAATSTDTQYFGPGTRLTVL.

This chain uses TRBV7-2 with TRBJ2-1; maybe TRBD2 (6 bases). Germline V gene sequence: CDR1 SGHTA, CDR2 FQGNSA. CDR3 size: 12 residues. Trimming removed 5 bases at V and 12 bases at J, with 14 bases between. CDR3 protein: CASSKGLEGQFF. CDR3 DNA sequence: TGTGCCAGCAGCAAGGGGCTGGAGGGGCAGTTCTTC.

The chain recombines TRBV20-1 with TRBJ2-3; D ambiguous. CDR3 length: 14 residues. V dropped 6 bases and J dropped 0 bases, with 13 bases sitting between them. Germline assignment: CDR1 DFQATT and CDR2 SNEGSKA (reference sequence). DNA for the CDR3: TGCAGTGCGTCGTGGGGAACTAGCACAGATACGCAGTATTTT. Residues: CSASWGTSTDTQYF.

This sequence joins TRBV5-6 and TRBJ2-5, with 9 bases aligning to TRBD1. The CDR3 contains 13 residues. J gave up 5 bases and V 5 bases, and 4 bases lay outside the gene matches. CDR1 is SGHDT and CDR2 is YYEEEE in the germline V gene. Here the CDR3 DNA reads TGTGCCAGCAGTTGGGACAGGGAGGAGACCCAGTACTTC. Translated, it gives CASSWDREETQYF.

The table lists this clonotype with a few counts. The chain uses TRBV20-1 and TRBJ2-2; 8 positions match TRBD2. This CDR3 contains 16 residues. The V gene end was trimmed by 1 base and the J gene end by 6 bases; junction bases not matched to a gene: 10. The germline gives CDR1 DFQATT, CDR2 SNEGSKA (reference sequence). CDR3 protein: CSARAVNGGAAGELFF. CDR3 nucleotides: TGCAGTGCTAGAGCCGTAAACGGGGGGGCGGCCGGGGAGCTGTTTTTT.

This clonotype was counted a few times. The chain links TRBV6-2 or TRBV6-3 to TRBJ1-1, with 7 bases that match TRBD1. CDR3 length equals 17 residues. Germline CDR1 and CDR2: MNHEY and SVGEGT. V gave up 8 bases and J gave up 4 bases; unmatched junction bases: 19. In DNA form, the CDR3 reads TGTGCCAGCGGATGGGGTGGCAGGGGGAAGGGTAGCACTGAAGCTTTCTTT. The encoded protein is CASGWGGRGKGSTEAFF.

This clonotype was detected a few times. This rearrangement joins TRBV4-1 to TRBJ2-3; possibly TRBD1 or TRBD2 for D (5 bases each). CDR3 length: 15 amino acids. V was cut by 1 base and J by 6 bases, with 14 bases left in between. Germline V lookup: CDR1 MGHRA, CDR2 YSYEKL. Here the CDR3 reads CASSQVGGGWDTQYF. The CDR3 coding sequence is TGCGCCAGCAGCCAAGTAGGTGGGGGATGGGATACGCAGTATTTT.

This clonotype was recorded many times. The chain combines TRBV3-1 with TRBJ2-7; D unclear. CDR3 length: 12 amino acids. The germline gives CDR1 LGHDT, CDR2 YNNKEL (reference sequence). Trimming took 1 base from V and 4 from J, leaving 5 bases between them. CDR3 residues: CASSQGIYEQYF. The CDR3 DNA follows: TGTGCCAGCAGCCAAGGAATTTACGAGCAGTACTTC.

J is TRBJ1-2 and V is TRBV7-2; the D is unclear. The CDR3 covers 14 residues. The V gene lost 5 bases and the J gene lost 4 bases, with 14 bases spanning the gap. Germline V gene lookup returns CDR1 SGHTA and CDR2 FQGNSA. The CDR3 DNA reads TGTGCCAGCAGCGTAGATGGTGGGCCCTATGGCTACACCTTC. Protein product: CASSVDGGPYGYTF.

This clonotype was seen only a few times. The V call is TRBV30, the J call TRBJ2-3; no reliable D call. Germline V CDR1 and CDR2: GTSNPN, SVGIG (reference sequence). The CDR3 totals 11 residues. V was clipped by 1 base and J by 11 bases, with 10 bases between them. CDR3 loop: CAWSGGMRQYF. CDR3 DNA sequence: TGTGCCTGGAGTGGGGGTATGAGGCAGTATTTT. Supplemented by reference TRBV30 and TRBJ2-3, the full variable domain reads SQTIHQWPATLVQPVGSPLSLECTVEGTSNPNLYWYRQAAGRGLQLLFYSVGIGQISSEVPQNLSASRPQDRQFILSSKKLLLSDSGFYLCAWSGGMRQYFGPGTRLTVL.

This clonotype was picked up a small number of times. V usage is TRBV6-5 and J usage is TRBJ2-2; D uncertain. Germline V gene lookup returns CDR1 MNHEY and CDR2 SVGAGI. The CDR3 covers 14 residues. Trimming cost V 7 bases and J 2 bases, with 11 bases left between them. The CDR3, as DNA: TGTGCCAGCAAATACGGTGACAACACCGGGGAGCTGTTTTTT. Protein sequence: CASKYGDNTGELFF.

The V call is TRBV12-3 or TRBV12-4, the J call TRBJ1-1; D may be TRBD1 (6 bases). Trimming left V 7 bases short and J 6 bases short, with 18 bases between. The CDR3 length is 14 residues. The CDR3 region is CASKLQGSGAEAFF. The CDR3, as DNA: TGTGCCAGCAAACTACAGGGTTCGGGGGCTGAAGCTTTCTTT.

In its sample, this clonotype was seen a few times. Relative to the germline gene, one junction end is altered; a read error may explain this. The chain uses TRBV7-9 and TRBJ2-2, with D maybe TRBD2 (5 bases). CDR1 is SEHNR and CDR2 is FQNEAQ in the germline V gene (reference sequence). The CDR3 is 12 residues long. The CDR3 DNA sequence: TGCGGAGCCTCGGCGGAGGCCGGGGAGCTGTTTTTT. Translation gives CGASAEAGELFF.

The sample holds a few counts of this clonotype. This chain links TRBV6-4 with TRBJ2-1; weak D call: TRBD2 (6 bases). Trimming pared 3 bases from V and 0 bases from J, leaving 6 bases between. The germline V gene has CDR1 MRHNA and CDR2 SNTAGT. The CDR3 is 14 residues long. The CDR3 protein is CASSETSSYNEQFF. CDR3 coding DNA: TGTGCCAGCAGTGAGACTAGCTCCTACAATGAGCAGTTCTTC.

The rearrangement joins TRBV2 to TRBJ2-1; tentatively, D is TRBD2 (5 bases). Trimming stripped 6 bases from V and 8 bases from J, with 14 bases between. The CDR3 is 13 amino acids. Germline V gives CDR1 SNHLY, CDR2 FYNNEI. CDR3 DNA sequence: TGTGCCAGCAGAGCCATGGGAGCGGATGAGCAGTTCTTC. Protein sequence: CASRAMGADEQFF.

This clonotype was seen more than once but under ten times. This sequence joins TRBV7-8 and TRBJ2-3, with a possible D match to TRBD1 (6 bases). Germline CDR1 SGHVS, CDR2 FQNEAQ. The CDR3 length is 16 residues. The ends were cut back, 1 base at V and 5 bases at J, with 16 bases in the middle. CDR3 sequence: CASSLVGRAQGDTQYF. The CDR3 DNA follows: TGTGCCAGCAGCTTAGTCGGTCGTGCACAGGGAGATACGCAGTATTTT.

The gene calls are TRBV24-1 and TRBJ2-3; D might be TRBD2 (7 bases). Per germline, CDR1 KGHDR and CDR2 SFDVKD. The CDR3 has 16 residues. Deletions cut 4 bases from V and 2 bases from J, with 15 bases between. The CDR3 region is CATSDPGGGDTDTQYF. In DNA, the CDR3 is TGTGCCACCAGTGACCCCGGAGGGGGGGACACAGATACGCAGTATTTT.

This clonotype was seen a few times. The chain is built from TRBV6-7 and TRBJ1-5, with 7 bases aligning to TRBD1. TRBV6-7 is identified as an open reading frame with a role that is uncertain. There are 15 residues in the CDR3. V lost 7 bases, J lost 1 base, and 7 bases stayed unmatched. Here the CDR3 reads CASIVTGASNQPQHF. CDR3 DNA sequence: TGTGCCAGCATTGTAACAGGGGCCAGCAATCAGCCCCAGCATTTT.

This chain joins TRBV9 and TRBJ1-1, with 7 bases aligning to TRBD1. V gave up 3 bases and J gave up 10 bases; unmatched junction bases: 6. This CDR3 spans 12 amino acids. Germline CDR1 reads SGDLS; CDR2 reads YYNGEE. CDR3 sequence reads: CASSAPQGPAFF. CDR3 sequence (DNA): TGTGCCAGCAGCGCACCACAGGGGCCAGCTTTCTTT.

Comment on this clonotype: A read error may produce the germline difference seen at one junction end. This chain joins TRBV4-3 and TRBJ1-1; D not resolved. The germline CDR1 and CDR2 sequences are LGHNA and YSLEER. The CDR3 is 14 amino acids. The DNA for the CDR3 is TGCGCCAGCAGCCCGGCTGGGCGGGCCACTGTAGCTTTCTTT. Its translation is CASSPAGRATVAFF.

This clonotype was counted many times. The genes are TRBV5-1 and TRBJ1-3; 7 bases agree with TRBD1. The CDR3 has 16 residues. The ends lost 0 bases at V and 0 bases at J; junction bases unmatched: 3. Germline CDR1 and CDR2: SGHRS and YFSETQ. This CDR3 reads CASSLDRGDSGNTIYF. As DNA, the CDR3 is TGCGCCAGCAGCTTGGACAGGGGAGACTCTGGAAACACCATATATTTT.

This clonotype was picked up a small number of times. CDR3 region: CARGQGVGEQFF. In nucleotides, the CDR3 is TGTGCCAGAGGACAGGGTGTAGGTGAGCAGTTCTTC. The chain uses TRBV2 and TRBJ2-1, with 8 bases matching TRBD1. After removal of 9 bases from V and 9 bases from J, the junction contained 7 bases not matched to a gene. Per germline, CDR1 SNHLY and CDR2 FYNNEI. This CDR3 is built from 12 residues.

This clonotype was observed a few times. The genes are TRBV5-6 and TRBJ2-1, with D maybe TRBD2 (5 bases). The germline V gene has CDR1 SGHDT and CDR2 YYEEEE. This CDR3 is built from 12 residues. Trimming left V 4 bases short and J 12 bases short, with 14 bases between. CDR3 coding DNA: TGTGCCAGCAGCCCTCGAGGGCTAAGGCAGTTCTTC. This codes for CASSPRGLRQFF.

This clonotype has more than one count but fewer than ten. This sequence joins TRBV29-1 and TRBJ2-5; TRBD1 is a possible D gene (6 bases). The V gene lost 5 bases and the J gene lost 0 bases, with 10 bases spanning the gap. CDR3 length: 13 residues. Germline V gene sequence: CDR1 SQVTM, CDR2 ANQGSEA. The DNA for the CDR3 is TGCAGCGTTCTAGACAGGAACCAAGAGACCCAGTACTTC. Encoded protein: CSVLDRNQETQYF.

This clonotype was recorded a few times. The V and J genes are TRBV7-6 and TRBJ2-1, with TRBD1 matching over 8 bases. CDR3 size: 15 residues. After removal of 5 bases from V and 9 bases from J, the junction contained 12 bases not matched to a gene. In germline, CDR1 is SGHVS, CDR2 FNYEAQ. CDR3 loop: CASSERGTGSSEQFF. The CDR3 DNA is TGTGCCAGCAGCGAAAGAGGGACAGGCAGTAGTGAGCAGTTCTTC.

This rearrangement joins TRBV12-3 or TRBV12-4 to TRBJ1-3; D might be TRBD1 (5 bases). The CDR3 covers 15 residues. Trimming left V 2 bases short and J 2 bases short, with 10 bases between. The CDR3 coding sequence is TGTGCCAGCAGTTTAAGATCAGGGCCTGGAAACACCATATATTTT. This codes for CASSLRSGPGNTIYF.

The genes are TRBV12-3 or TRBV12-4 and TRBJ1-1; D is unresolved. The V and J ends lost 4 bases and 3 bases respectively, with 9 bases between them. There are 13 residues in the CDR3. CDR3 DNA sequence: TGTGCCAGCAGTTCGTTCGGGTACACTGAAGCTTTCTTT. Its translation is CASSSFGYTEAFF.

The sample holds a few counts of this clonotype. The V call is TRBV4-1, the J call TRBJ2-1, with D perhaps TRBD1 (6 bases). V lost 1 base, J lost 8 bases, and 21 bases lay in between. The CDR3 has 17 amino acids. Germline V CDR1 and CDR2: MGHRA, YSYEKL. Here the CDR3 DNA reads TGCGCCAGCAGCCAAGGCCGATCGTGGGGGCTTGTACATGAGCAGTTCTTC. It translates to CASSQGRSWGLVHEQFF.